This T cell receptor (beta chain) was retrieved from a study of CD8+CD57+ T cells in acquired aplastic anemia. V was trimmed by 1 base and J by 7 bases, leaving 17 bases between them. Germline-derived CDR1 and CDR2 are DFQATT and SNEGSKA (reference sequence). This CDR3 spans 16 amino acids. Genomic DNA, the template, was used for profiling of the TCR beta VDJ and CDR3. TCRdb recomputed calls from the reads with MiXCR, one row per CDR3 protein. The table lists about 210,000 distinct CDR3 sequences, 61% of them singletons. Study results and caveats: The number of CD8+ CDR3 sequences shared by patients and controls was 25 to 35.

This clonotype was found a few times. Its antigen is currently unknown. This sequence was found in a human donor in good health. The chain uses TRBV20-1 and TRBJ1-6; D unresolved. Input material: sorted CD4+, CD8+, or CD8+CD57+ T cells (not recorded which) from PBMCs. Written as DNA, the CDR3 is TGCAGTGCTAGAGGTCGGCGACTGCTACAAAATTCACCCCTCCACTTT. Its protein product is CSARGRRLLQNSPLHF.